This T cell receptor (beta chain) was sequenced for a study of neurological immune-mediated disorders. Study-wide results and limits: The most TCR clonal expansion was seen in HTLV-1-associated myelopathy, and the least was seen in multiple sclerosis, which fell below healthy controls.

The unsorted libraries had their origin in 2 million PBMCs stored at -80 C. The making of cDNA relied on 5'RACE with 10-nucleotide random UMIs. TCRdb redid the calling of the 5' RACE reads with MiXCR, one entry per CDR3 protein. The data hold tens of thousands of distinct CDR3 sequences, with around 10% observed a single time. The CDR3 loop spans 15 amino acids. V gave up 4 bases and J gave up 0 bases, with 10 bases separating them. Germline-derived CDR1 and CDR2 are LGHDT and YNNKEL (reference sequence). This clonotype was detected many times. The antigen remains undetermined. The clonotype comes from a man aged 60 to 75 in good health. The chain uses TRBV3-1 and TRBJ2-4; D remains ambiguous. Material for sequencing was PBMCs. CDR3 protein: CASSLQTLAKNIQYF. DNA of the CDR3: TGTGCCAGCAGCCTACAGACCCTAGCCAAAAACATTCAGTACTTC.